This record concerns one T cell receptor beta chain sequence. Germline V CDR1 and CDR2: MNHEY, SVGEGT. The CDR3 loop spans 14 amino acids. Trimming pared 2 bases from V and 5 bases from J, leaving 12 bases between. TCRdb reprocessed the reads via MiXCR and lists one record per CDR3 protein. This table holds more than 85,000 distinct CDR3 sequences, approximately 15% found once. This sample was taken from a study of T cell repertoires in cytomegalovirus infection. The wider study: Shared public TCR beta signatures pointed to both CMV infection and a matching HLA type.

What was sequenced was PBMCs. The sequence was obtained from a human donor in good health (CMV status not recorded). Some clones in this sample may be carry-over from other donors' samples. The chain has TRBV6-2 or TRBV6-3 and TRBJ2-5; D is possibly TRBD2 (5 bases). CDR3 region: CASSYQSGPETQYF. CDR3 DNA sequence: TGTGCCAGCAGTTACCAGAGCGGACCGGAGACCCAGTACTTC.